Here is one T cell receptor beta chain with its context. This clone was seen only once. No cognate antigen has been identified for it. Per-base qualities were not stored, and no clone one base away is much larger. From alopecia areata patients, peripheral blood was collected along with lesional scalp punch biopsies. PBMCs were separated by density centrifugation and stained for CD3, CD4 and CD8, after which CD4+ and CD8+ T cells were sorted on a FACSAria. As part of a multicenter biomarker study, untreated alopecia areata patients were recruited. In 4 or 5 patients from the biomarker study, blood CD8+ T cells were sorted further into NKG2D-low and NKG2D-high fractions. Including cysteine and phenylalanine, the CDR3 has 12 amino acids. Kept here is only the CDR3 DNA, which spans 36 bases and is read in frame from base 1. The junction shows trimming of 5 bases on V and 6 bases on J, plus 10 bases between the germline ends. Taken from the germline V gene (reference sequence), the CDR1 and CDR2 loops are SEHNR and FQNEAQ.

This entry is derived from a study of CD8+ T cells in alopecia areata (dated by TCRdb to 2017 to 2018). In the study overall: To study T cell clonal expansion in alopecia areata, the researchers applied high-throughput TCRbeta sequencing to both the C3H/HeJ mouse model and human patients. Scalp clonality was compared among normal scalp (n=4), patchy alopecia areata scalp (n=8), and alopecia totalis/universalis scalp (n=8). In humans, TCRbeta sequencing was performed on scalp tissue and on sorted CD4+ and CD8+ peripheral blood T cells from healthy controls and from patients with patchy or totalis/universalis alopecia areata. RNA was extracted with the PAXgene miRNA kit for fixed scalp, the miRNeasy kit for PBMCs, and the RNeasy kit for mouse skin. TCRbeta CDR3 regions were amplified by immunoSEQ multiplex PCR using 35 Vbeta forward and 13 Jbeta reverse primers. Results and caveats for the whole study, not just this receptor: Scalp TCR repertoire analysis is complicated because resident alphabeta T cells in normal human skin are also sequenced, whereas mouse skin is dominated by gammadelta T cells. Higher clonality and more expanded CD8+ clones were observed in lesional scalp than in normal scalp, particularly in alopecia totalis/universalis, a finding suggestive of antigenic drive. Compared with mice, TCR sequences shared between patients were less clear, possibly partly because of HLA diversity across the patient population.

The library was produced with the immunoSEQ multiplex PCR assay. For TCR sequencing, RNA was extracted from every sample and reverse transcribed into cDNA to serve as template. SuperScript III was used for first-strand cDNA synthesis, primed with a 2:1 mix of oligo-dT and random hexamers. Amplification bias was assessed with a synthetic immune receptor repertoire, and residual bias was removed computationally. The authors' pipeline ran thus. Raw reads were preprocessed to remove errors, and CDR3 was defined by IMGT conventions from the conserved cysteine to phenylalanine. To get clonality, Shannon entropy was normalized by log2 of the number of productive unique TCRs and the result was subtracted from 1. Scalp TCRbeta sequences were cross-referenced with sorted blood CD4 and CD8 repertoires so that the CD4 or CD8 identity of scalp clones could be inferred. TCRdb stores this immuneACCESS table with in-frame sequences only. Part of the clones is absent; in the studies checked, under half of the shortfall reflects unresolved V genes, and no reason is known for the rest. That table is the source of V, J and clone size, and D and trimming were worked out from the DNA. The sample table shows 100,000 to 120,000 clones, and 58% are seen once. Together, the top ten hold approximately 23% of the sample.

The sequence was collected from a human donor with alopecia areata. The sequenced sample consisted of NKG2D-low CD8+ T cells sorted from blood. The cell subset or site label corresponds to: sorted CD8+ NKG2D-low blood T cells. The chain uses TRBV7-9 and TRBJ1-2; there is no confident call for the D gene. The CDR3 is CASSKGRNGYTF. The bases are TGTGCCAGCAGCAAGGGCCGAAATGGCTACACCTTC.